This entry concerns a single T cell receptor (beta chain). Study processing details: From reference gene primer amplification, estimates of nucleated cell counts were derived. The assay was immunoSEQ multiplex PCR, and TCRdb's table has in-frame clones only and misses some. Clone size and V and J calls were adopted from that table, with D and trimming inferred from the DNA. The table lists about 90,000 clones, around 87% of them singletons. CDR1 is LNHDA and CDR2 is SQIVND in the germline V gene (reference sequence). CDR3 length: 13 amino acids. J lost 7 bases, V lost 4 bases, and 7 bases had no gene match. The data stem from a study of blood T cell repertoires in COVID-19.

The sequenced sample was peripheral blood. The V and J genes are TRBV19 and TRBJ2-7; 7 nucleotides align to TRBD1. The sequence was obtained from a male donor with acute or convalescent COVID-19. CDR3 sequence: CASSTTGVGEQYF. The CDR3, as DNA: TGTGCCAGTAGTACTACAGGGGTGGGTGAGCAGTACTTC. Supplemented by reference TRBV19 and TRBJ2-7, the full variable domain reads DGGITQSPKYLFRKEGQNVTLSCEQNLNHDAMYWYRQDPGQGLRLIYYSQIVNDFQKGDIAEGYSVSREKKESFPLTVTSAQKNPTAFYLCASSTTGVGEQYFGPGTRLTVT.